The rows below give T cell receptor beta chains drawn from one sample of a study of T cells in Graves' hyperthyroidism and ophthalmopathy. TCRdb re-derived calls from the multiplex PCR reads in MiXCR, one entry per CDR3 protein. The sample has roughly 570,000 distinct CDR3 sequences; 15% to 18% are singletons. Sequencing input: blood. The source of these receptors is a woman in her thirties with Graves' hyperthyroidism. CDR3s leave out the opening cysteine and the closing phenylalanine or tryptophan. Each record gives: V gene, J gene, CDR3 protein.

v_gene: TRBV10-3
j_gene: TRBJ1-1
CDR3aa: AISGHGTGAGDTEAF

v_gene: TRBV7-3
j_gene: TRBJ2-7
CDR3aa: ASSLTRGYEQY

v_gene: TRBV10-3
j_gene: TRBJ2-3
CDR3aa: AISVGGADTQY

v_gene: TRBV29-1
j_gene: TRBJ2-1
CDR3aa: SVEGRATNEQF

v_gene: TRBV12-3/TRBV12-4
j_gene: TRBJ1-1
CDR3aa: ASEDGGRGSEAF

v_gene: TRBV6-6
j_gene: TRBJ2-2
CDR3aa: ASSYSFLRTGELF

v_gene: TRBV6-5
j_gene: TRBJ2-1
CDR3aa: TSSYSTPSGSTNEQF

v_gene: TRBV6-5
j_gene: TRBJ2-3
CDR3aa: ASSYRASLGTDTQY

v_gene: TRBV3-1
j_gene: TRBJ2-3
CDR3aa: ASSPKGLAGTDTQY

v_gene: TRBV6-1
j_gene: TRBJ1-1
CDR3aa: ASSPGNMNTEAF

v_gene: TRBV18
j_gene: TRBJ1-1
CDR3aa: ASSPTAGAGEAF

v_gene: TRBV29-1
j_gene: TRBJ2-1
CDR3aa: SVDRGRTIDEQF

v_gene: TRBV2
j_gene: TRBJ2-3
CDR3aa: ASSDETDTQY

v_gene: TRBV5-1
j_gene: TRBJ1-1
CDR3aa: ASSLGPGQGISAF

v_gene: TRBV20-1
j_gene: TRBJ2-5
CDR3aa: SAGYRLAGTETQY

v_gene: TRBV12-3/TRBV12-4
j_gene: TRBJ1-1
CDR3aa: ASSLLTSEAF

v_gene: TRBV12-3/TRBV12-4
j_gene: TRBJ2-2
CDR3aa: ASGKPGGQGSTGELF

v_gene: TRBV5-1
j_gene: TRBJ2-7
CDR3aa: ASSAGQGVGEQY

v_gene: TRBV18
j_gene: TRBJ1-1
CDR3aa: ASSPTKNTEAF

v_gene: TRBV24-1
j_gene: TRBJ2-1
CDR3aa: ATSGRGASYNEQF

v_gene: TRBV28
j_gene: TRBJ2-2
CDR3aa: ASTPSEGGTNTGELF

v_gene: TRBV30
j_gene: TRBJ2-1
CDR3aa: ACKERSYNEQF

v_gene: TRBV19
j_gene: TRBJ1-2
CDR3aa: ASSSRGASNYGYT

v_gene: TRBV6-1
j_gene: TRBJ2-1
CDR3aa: ASSYQGRTYNEQF

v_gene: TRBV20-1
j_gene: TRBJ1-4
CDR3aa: SARVGNEKLF

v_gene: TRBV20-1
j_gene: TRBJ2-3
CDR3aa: SASGLAGGRLTDTQY

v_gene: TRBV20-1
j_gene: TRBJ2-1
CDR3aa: SARERGRSGTLYNEQF

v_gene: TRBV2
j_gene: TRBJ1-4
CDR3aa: ASRIQGREKLF

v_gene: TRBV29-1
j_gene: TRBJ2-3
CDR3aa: SVVSHRVRTDTQY

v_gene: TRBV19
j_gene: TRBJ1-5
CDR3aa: ASSITADEQPQH

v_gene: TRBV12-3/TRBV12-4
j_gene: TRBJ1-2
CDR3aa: ASSSGGADGYT

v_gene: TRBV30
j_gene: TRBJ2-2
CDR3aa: AWSAMTGLAGLRSGELF

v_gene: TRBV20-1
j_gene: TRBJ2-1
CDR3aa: SARDVIAGRVDEQF

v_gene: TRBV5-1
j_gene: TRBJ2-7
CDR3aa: ASSLPGLVSHEQY

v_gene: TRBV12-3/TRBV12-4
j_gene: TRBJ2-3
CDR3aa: ASGGVTQY

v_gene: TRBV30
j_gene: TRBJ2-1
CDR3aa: AWSRVAGGEQF

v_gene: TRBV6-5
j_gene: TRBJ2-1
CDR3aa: ASSYSGASGRSHNEQF

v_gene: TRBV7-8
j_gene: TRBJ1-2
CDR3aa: ASSLSGEFGYT

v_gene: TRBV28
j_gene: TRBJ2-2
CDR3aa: ASSLPSEGVTGELF

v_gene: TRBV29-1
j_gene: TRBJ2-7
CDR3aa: SVKRPGTSPYEQY

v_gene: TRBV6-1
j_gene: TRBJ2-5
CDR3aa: ASSEGRGLAATQY

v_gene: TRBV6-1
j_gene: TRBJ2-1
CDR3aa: ASSEAGGEYNEQF